This TCR beta chain was observed in a study of blood T cell repertoires in COVID-19. In the study overall: Whether acute or convalescent, the COVID-19 samples came from the United States, Italy and Spain.

Germline V gene data show CDR1 as GTSNPN and CDR2 as SVGIG (reference sequence). There are 14 residues in the CDR3. V shed 3 bases and J shed 9 bases, with 21 bases lying between them. TCRdb's table, derived via immunoSEQ multiplex PCR, lists solely in-frame clones and lacks some. The sample has around 130,000 clones; more than 90% are singletons. This chain uses TRBV30 with TRBJ2-7, with a tentative D call TRBD1 (7 bases). Material for sequencing was peripheral blood. The sequence derives from a man aged 55 to 70 with COVID-19, enrolled during active disease. The CDR3 spells CAWRPPGQLGGQYF. The DNA of the CDR3 is TGTGCCTGGAGGCCTCCGGGACAGCTGGGGGGGCAGTACTTC.